Presented here are 28 T cell receptor beta chains from one specimen sequenced in a study of cytomegalovirus exposure and HLA in healthy donors. The study ran its PCR with 60 Vbeta and 13 Jbeta primers. Assay used: immunoSEQ multiplex PCR; TCRdb lists only in-frame clones, some missing. The sample carries about 120,000 clones, about 61% recorded once. The specimen sequenced was PBMCs. Source of these receptors: a man younger than 35 in good health and CMV-seropositive.

This clone has more than one count but fewer than ten. The rearrangement joins TRBV15 to TRBJ1-2, with TRBD1 as a possible D gene (6 bases). This CDR3 is built from 15 residues. Trimming took off 0 bases at V and 8 bases at J, with 16 bases between the two ends. The germline CDR1 and CDR2 sequences are LNHNV and YYDKDF (reference sequence). CDR3 bases: TGTGCCACCAGCAGAGAGGTGGGGGCAGGGGTGGGCTACACCTTC. Its protein is CATSREVGAGVGYTF.

The V gene is TRBV7-3, the J gene TRBJ1-4, with D tentatively TRBD1 (6 bases). CDR3 size: 14 residues. Trimming removed 2 bases at V and 4 bases at J, with 8 bases between. CDR1 and CDR2 (germline): SGHTA, FQGTGA. For the CDR3, the DNA is TGTGCCAGCAGCTTACGACAGGTTAATGAAAAACTGTTTTTT. This translates into CASSLRQVNEKLFF. The full variable domain, rest sourced from reference TRBV7-3 and TRBJ1-4, is GAGVSQTPSNKVTEKGKYVELRCDPISGHTALYWYRQSLGQGPEFLIYFQGTGAADDSGLPNDRFFAVRPEGSVSTLKIQRTERGDSAVYLCASSLRQVNEKLFFGSGTQLSVL.

The chain has TRBV5-1 and TRBJ1-1; 10 bases align to TRBD1. With 4 bases clipped from V and 5 bases from J, the junction kept 17 bases outside the gene matches. This CDR3 contains 18 residues. Germline-derived CDR1 and CDR2 are SGHRS and YFSETQ. The CDR3 loop reads CASSPETGGLPSITEAFF. The CDR3 bases are TGCGCCAGCAGCCCCGAGACAGGGGGCCTTCCTTCTATTACTGAAGCTTTCTTT.

The genes are TRBV5-1 and TRBJ1-4; possible D gene TRBD1, 6 bases. This CDR3 contains 15 residues. Germline CDR1 is SGHRS and CDR2 is YFSETQ. V lost 3 bases and J 5 bases, leaving 14 bases between the germline ends. In DNA, the CDR3 is TGCGCCAGCAGCTACCAGCAGGGGCTAAATGAAAAACTGTTTTTT. It translates to CASSYQQGLNEKLFF. Full variable domain (missing parts from reference TRBV5-1 and TRBJ1-4): KAGVTQTPRYLIKTRGQQVTLSCSPISGHRSVSWYQQTPGQGLQFLFEYFSETQRNKGNFPGRFSGRQFSNSRSEMNVSTLELGDSALYLCASSYQQGLNEKLFFGSGTQLSVL.

The chain joins TRBV6-1 to TRBJ2-4; D uncertain. The germline V gene has CDR1 MNHNS and CDR2 SASEGT. This CDR3 has 14 residues. V dropped 7 bases and J dropped 0 bases, with 10 bases sitting between them. The CDR3 spells CASNVGLAKNIQYF. The CDR3 DNA reads TGTGCCAGCAACGTCGGTCTAGCCAAAAACATTCAGTACTTC.

This clone was counted only a few times. The gene calls are TRBV5-6 and TRBJ2-3, with unresolved D. With 4 bases removed from V and 2 bases from J, the gap between germline ends came to 2 bases. The germline V gene has CDR1 SGHDT and CDR2 YYEEEE. The CDR3 is 11 residues long. CDR3 bases: TGTGCCAGCAGCCTCACAGATACGCAGTATTTT. This codes for CASSLTDTQYF.

For the CDR3, the DNA is TGCGCCAGCAGCACAACGGGACTAGCGGGGAGGGAGACCCAGTACTTC. It is translated as CASSTTGLAGRETQYF. J is TRBJ2-5 and V is TRBV5-1, with 13 bases fitting TRBD2. This CDR3 is built from 16 residues. The germline V gene has CDR1 SGHRS and CDR2 YFSETQ. Trimming removed 4 bases from V and 5 bases from J; junction bases left unmatched: 8.

This clone was seen just once. This chain uses TRBV5-4 with TRBJ2-7; 7 nucleotides align to TRBD1. V shed 0 bases and J 4 bases; nucleotides not matched to a gene: 7. Germline lookup yields CDR1 SGHNT and CDR2 YYREEE (reference sequence). The CDR3 covers 15 residues. The CDR3 here is CASSLGQGELYEQYF. Written as DNA, the CDR3 is TGTGCCAGCAGCTTGGGGCAGGGGGAGTTATACGAGCAGTACTTC.

The rearrangement uses TRBV18 and TRBJ1-5; TRBD1 matches at 8 bases. CDR3 length: 15 amino acids. CDR1 and CDR2 (germline): KGHSH, LQKENI. J lost 4 bases, V lost 3 bases, and 5 bases had no gene match. CDR3 sequence: CASSPVTGGNQPQHF. DNA of the CDR3: TGTGCCAGCTCACCCGTCACAGGGGGGAATCAGCCCCAGCATTTT. The full variable domain, rest sourced from reference TRBV18 and TRBJ1-5, is NAGVMQNPRHLVRRRGQEARLRCSPMKGHSHVYWYRQLPEEGLKFMVYLQKENIIDESGMPKERFSAEFPKEGPSILRIQQVVRGDSAAYFCASSPVTGGNQPQHFGDGTRLSIL.

The chain recombines TRBV5-4 with TRBJ2-2; 7 bases agree with TRBD1. The CDR3 length is 15 residues. J lost 4 bases, V lost 4 bases, and 7 bases had no gene match. Germline loops: CDR1 SGHNT, CDR2 YYREEE (reference sequence). The CDR3 nucleotides are TGTGCCAGCAGCCGTGACAGGGCGCCCACCGGGGAGCTGTTTTTT. Residues: CASSRDRAPTGELFF.

This clone was picked up a small number of times. The chain employs TRBV5-6 and TRBJ2-7; 9 bases map to TRBD1. The germline CDR1 and CDR2 sequences are SGHDT and YYEEEE. The CDR3 is 14 amino acids. V was pared by 3 bases and J by 3 bases, with 4 bases of the junction left unmatched. CDR3 DNA: TGTGCCAGCAGCTGGGGGACAGGGAGCTACGAGCAGTACGTC. Its translation is CASSWGTGSYEQYV.

The rearrangement uses TRBV6-5 and TRBJ1-6, with TRBD1 matching 8 bases. Per germline, CDR1 MNHEY and CDR2 SVGAGI. The CDR3 extends over 14 amino acids. J gave up 6 bases and V 5 bases, and 3 bases lay outside the gene matches. CDR3: CASSIQGVNSPLHF. The CDR3 nucleotides read TGTGCCAGCAGTATACAGGGGGTTAATTCACCCCTCCACTTT.

The chain uses TRBV6-1 and TRBJ2-1; 8 bases align to TRBD2. V dropped 6 bases and J dropped 4; count of bases not matched to a gene: 8. The CDR3 extends over 15 amino acids. From germline, CDR1 is MNHNS and CDR2 SASEGT. The CDR3 DNA reads TGTGCCAGCAGCCCCGTCGGGGGGGCTTACAATGAGCAGTTCTTC. Protein sequence: CASSPVGGAYNEQFF.

The chain employs TRBV9 and TRBJ2-4; D gene uncertain. This CDR3 has 16 amino acids. CDR1 and CDR2 (germline): SGDLS, YYNGEE. V lost 0 bases to trimming and J lost 0 bases, with 10 bases between them. The CDR3 protein is CASSVGTAIAKNIQYF. The CDR3 nucleotides read TGTGCCAGCAGCGTAGGAACAGCCATAGCCAAAAACATTCAGTACTTC.

About this clone itself: The germline gene is not matched at one end of the junction; a read error may be the cause. The same CDR3 is also encoded by other DNA sequences in this sample. V is TRBV27 and J is TRBJ2-1; tentatively, D is TRBD1 (6 bases). The CDR3 has 16 residues. Per germline, CDR1 MNHEY and CDR2 SMNVEV (reference sequence). CDR3 residues: CASSLLWTAPDNEQFF. CDR3 DNA sequence: TGTGCCAGTAGTTTACTCTGGACAGCCCCCGACAATGAGCAGTTCTTC.

The sample holds a few counts of this clone. The gene calls are TRBV5-1 and TRBJ1-5; D remains ambiguous. The germline V gene encodes CDR1 SGHRS and CDR2 YFSETQ. The CDR3 runs to 14 residues. The V end was cut by 0 bases, the J end by 5 bases, with 9 bases between. CDR3 sequence: CASSLDSTYQPQHF. CDR3 nucleotides: TGCGCCAGCAGCTTGGACAGCACCTATCAGCCCCAGCATTTT.

The chain joins TRBV5-1 to TRBJ2-2, with D perhaps matching TRBD1 (6 bases). Germline V lookup: CDR1 SGHRS, CDR2 YFSETQ. This CDR3 region has 16 residues. Trimming removed 2 bases from V and 3 bases from J, with 14 bases in between. The CDR3, as DNA: TGCGCCAGCAGCTTACAGGGACAAACGGACACCGGGGAGCTGTTTTTT. Encoded protein: CASSLQGQTDTGELFF.

This clone is a singleton in its sample. The V gene is TRBV7-9, the J gene TRBJ2-7, with a possible D match to TRBD2 (6 bases). The V end was cut by 3 bases, the J end by 7 bases, with 10 bases between. CDR1 and CDR2 from the germline V gene are SEHNR and FQNEAQ (reference sequence). The CDR3 runs 12 residues. In nucleotides, the CDR3 is TGTGCCAGCAGCTTCGGGAGCTTAGAGCAGTACGTC. The encoded protein is CASSFGSLEQYV.

This chain connects TRBV7-9 to TRBJ1-6; D is ambiguous. Trimming stripped 1 base from V and 9 bases from J, with 10 bases between. The CDR3 runs 14 residues. The germline CDR1 and CDR2 sequences are SEHNR and FQNEAQ (reference sequence). The CDR3, as DNA: TGTGCCAGCAGCTTAGGTCTAGGTTTTTCACCCCTCCACTTT. Protein sequence: CASSLGLGFSPLHF.

The chain links TRBV5-4 to TRBJ2-2; 8 nucleotides agree with TRBD2. Germline trimming cut 2 bases from V and 4 bases from J; bases unmatched to any gene: 7. Germline V gives CDR1 SGHNT, CDR2 YYREEE (reference sequence). The CDR3 is 16 residues long. CDR3 residues: CASSFAGLGRTGELFF. In DNA form, the CDR3 reads TGTGCCAGCAGCTTTGCGGGACTAGGTCGCACCGGGGAGCTGTTTTTT.

This chain links TRBV29-1 with TRBJ2-5; D perhaps matches TRBD2 (7 bases). The germline CDR1 and CDR2 sequences are SQVTM and ANQGSEA. The CDR3 runs 13 residues. With 2 bases removed from V and 4 bases from J, the gap between germline ends came to 11 bases. As DNA, the CDR3 is TGCAGCGTTGAACGGGGGGCGGGAGAGACCCAGTACTTC. Translation: CSVERGAGETQYF.

The chain recombines TRBV5-1 with TRBJ1-6; D is perhaps TRBD1 (5 bases). CDR1 and CDR2 (germline): SGHRS, YFSETQ. The ends were cut back, 0 bases at V and 10 bases at J, with 14 bases in the middle. The CDR3 covers 15 residues. CDR3 coding DNA: TGCGCCAGCAGCTTGGAGGGGCAGGGTGGCTCACCCCTCCACTTT. This gives the protein CASSLEGQGGSPLHF. The whole variable domain, remainder taken from reference TRBV5-1 and TRBJ1-6, is KAGVTQTPRYLIKTRGQQVTLSCSPISGHRSVSWYQQTPGQGLQFLFEYFSETQRNKGNFPGRFSGRQFSNSRSEMNVSTLELGDSALYLCASSLEGQGGSPLHFGNGTRLTVT.

This CDR3 is CASRANRGFTEAFF. The CDR3 region has the DNA TGTGCCAGCAGAGCAAACAGGGGGTTCACTGAAGCTTTCTTT. The genes are TRBV27 and TRBJ1-1; TRBD1 matches at 8 bases. Germline V gives CDR1 MNHEY, CDR2 SMNVEV (reference sequence). The CDR3 extends over 14 amino acids. J gave up 4 bases and V 6 bases, and 7 bases lay outside the gene matches.

V and J are TRBV2 and TRBJ2-2; 8 bases line up with TRBD1. Germline assignment: CDR1 SNHLY and CDR2 FYNNEI. The length of the CDR3 is 15 residues. V dropped 11 bases and J dropped 8; count of bases not matched to a gene: 16. The CDR3 nucleotides read TGTGCCGGAAAGACCGGGACAGGCGGGCAAGGGGAGCTGTTTTTT. Amino acids: CAGKTGTGGQGELFF.

V is TRBV5-1 and J is TRBJ1-2; D is perhaps TRBD1 (5 bases). The CDR3 totals 13 residues. Trimming took off 0 bases at V and 7 bases at J, with 10 bases between the two ends. The germline CDR1 and CDR2 sequences are SGHRS and YFSETQ. The CDR3 DNA is TGCGCCAGCAGCTTGGCAGGGATGAGTGGCTACACCTTC. This sequence encodes CASSLAGMSGYTF. Looking up the rest from reference TRBV5-1 and TRBJ1-2 gives the full variable domain: KAGVTQTPRYLIKTRGQQVTLSCSPISGHRSVSWYQQTPGQGLQFLFEYFSETQRNKGNFPGRFSGRQFSNSRSEMNVSTLELGDSALYLCASSLAGMSGYTFGSGTRLTVV.

The gene calls are TRBV7-2 and TRBJ1-5; D perhaps matches TRBD1 (5 bases). With 8 bases removed from V and 3 bases from J, the gap between germline ends came to 11 bases. This CDR3 has 13 residues. Looked up from germline, CDR1 is SGHTA and CDR2 is FQGNSA. The chain's CDR3 is CASGPGPNQPQHF. The CDR3 DNA is TGTGCCAGCGGCCCAGGGCCCAATCAGCCCCAGCATTTT.

This rearrangement joins TRBV5-6 to TRBJ2-7, with 10 bases aligning to TRBD1. The CDR3 contains 14 residues. The germline gives CDR1 SGHDT, CDR2 YYEEEE. V was clipped by 4 bases and J by 6 bases; unmatched bases: 7. Here the CDR3 DNA reads TGTGCCAGCAGCCCCCGGGACAGGGGCGCCGAGCAGTACTTC. This translates into CASSPRDRGAEQYF.

The chain uses TRBV18 and TRBJ2-3, with 8 positions matching TRBD2. This CDR3 region has 17 residues. Germline trimming cut 1 base from V and 0 bases from J; bases unmatched to any gene: 6. Germline V gene lookup returns CDR1 KGHSH and CDR2 LQKENI. For the CDR3, the DNA is TGTGCCAGCTCACCACGTACAAAGCGGGGGAGCACAGATACGCAGTATTTT. It specifies CASSPRTKRGSTDTQYF.